The 25 T cell receptor beta chains reported below all come from one sample, sequenced in a study of monozygotic twins with inflammatory bowel disease. TCRdb processed the 5' RACE reads again and assigns one entry to each CDR3 protein, with no DNA. This table lists approximately 380,000 distinct CDR3 sequences. Sequencing input: blood. These receptors were collected from a human donor with ulcerative colitis or Crohn's disease, or a healthy co-twin of an affected twin (not recorded which).

This sequence joins TRBV7-9 and TRBJ2-7; absent DNA, TCRdb's TRBD1 call cannot be checked. Germline CDR1 and CDR2: SEHNR and FQNEAQ (reference sequence). The CDR3 loop spans 14 amino acids. This CDR3 reads CASRKTGGLDEQYF. Filled out from reference TRBV7-9 and TRBJ2-7, the complete variable domain reads DTGVSQNPRHKITKRGQNVTFRCDPISEHNRLYWYRQTLGQGPEFLTYFQNEAQLEKSRLLSDRFSAERPKGSFSTLEIQRTEQGDSAMYLCASRKTGGLDEQYFGPGTRLTVT.

The chain has TRBV20-1 and TRBJ1-5. Germline V lookup: CDR1 DFQATT, CDR2 SNEGSKA (reference sequence). The CDR3 spans 14 residues. CDR3 region: CSARGSSGNQPQHF.

The genes are TRBV20-1 and TRBJ2-7. CDR3 length: 13 amino acids. The germline V gene encodes CDR1 DFQATT and CDR2 SNEGSKA (reference sequence). The CDR3 is CSARVSVAYEQYF.

The chain combines TRBV4-2 with TRBJ2-4; TCRdb's assignment of TRBD1 cannot be checked, as there is no DNA. CDR3 length equals 15 residues. Germline V CDR1 and CDR2: LGHNA, YNFKEQ. The chain's CDR3 is CASSQGQGGKNIQYF.

This chain links TRBV20-1 with TRBJ2-7; the TCRdb D gene call, TRBD2, has no DNA to confirm it. Germline V CDR1 and CDR2: DFQATT, SNEGSKA (reference sequence). This CDR3 has 14 residues. CDR3 amino acids: CSARIARGGYEQYF.

The genes are TRBV4-1 and TRBJ2-2; TCRdb returns TRBD2, unconfirmable since there is no DNA. The CDR3 spans 16 residues. The germline CDR1 and CDR2 sequences are MGHRA and YSYEKL. The CDR3 loop is CASSPGTSGYTGELFF.

The J gene is TRBJ2-7, the V gene TRBV5-1; the TRBD1 assignment by TCRdb is unverifiable without DNA. CDR1 SGHRS and CDR2 YFSETQ come from the germline V gene. This CDR3 has 15 residues. The CDR3 region is CASSDPGTGVLEQYF.

The chain couples TRBV5-1 to TRBJ2-3; the D call from TCRdb, TRBD1, cannot be confirmed without DNA. Germline loops: CDR1 SGHRS, CDR2 YFSETQ. This CDR3 has 15 amino acids. The CDR3: CASSLVSQGADTQYF. Supplemented by reference TRBV5-1 and TRBJ2-3, the full variable domain reads KAGVTQTPRYLIKTRGQQVTLSCSPISGHRSVSWYQQTPGQGLQFLFEYFSETQRNKGNFPGRFSGRQFSNSRSEMNVSTLELGDSALYLCASSLVSQGADTQYFGPGTRLTVL.

The chain is built from TRBV7-2 and TRBJ1-1. The CDR3 spans 14 residues. Per germline, CDR1 SGHTA and CDR2 FQGNSA. CDR3 in amino acids: CASSLDFIGTEAFF.

This rearrangement joins TRBV9 to TRBJ2-5. The CDR3 length is 13 residues. The germline CDR1 and CDR2 sequences are SGDLS and YYNGEE. Here the CDR3 reads CASSVSYSETQYF.

The chain carries TRBV6-2 or TRBV6-3 and TRBJ1-5. The length of the CDR3 is 15 residues. The germline V gene encodes CDR1 MNHEY and CDR2 SVGEGT. The CDR3 sequence is CASSYGGTSGGPQHF.

The gene calls are TRBV6-5 and TRBJ2-7; TCRdb calls TRBD2, which cannot be checked without DNA. CDR1 MNHEY and CDR2 SVGAGI come from the germline V gene. There are 13 residues in the CDR3. The CDR3 is CASKWRGTYEQYF.

The gene calls are TRBV6-4 and TRBJ2-7; checking the TCRdb D call of TRBD1 is not possible without DNA. CDR3 length: 15 amino acids. Germline loops: CDR1 MRHNA, CDR2 SNTAGT. The CDR3 sequence is CASSDAITGRYEQYF.

The chain has TRBV12-3 or TRBV12-4 and TRBJ1-5; TCRdb outputs TRBD1, but without DNA this stays unchecked. The CDR3 sequence is 15 residues long. CDR3 loop: CASSPRGGRNQPQHF.

The chain employs TRBV11-3 and TRBJ2-1; TCRdb reports TRBD1, a call that lacks DNA to check it against. The CDR3 extends over 15 amino acids. Germline lookup yields CDR1 SGHNT and CDR2 YENEEA. The CDR3 spells CASSRNGGIYNEQFF. Filled out from reference TRBV11-3 and TRBJ2-1, the complete variable domain reads EAGVVQSPRYKIIEKKQPVAFWCNPISGHNTLYWYLQNLGQGPELLIRYENEEAVDDSQLPKDRFSAERLKGVDSTLKIQPAELGDSAVYLCASSRNGGIYNEQFFGPGTRLTVL.

The CDR3 region is CASSLSGAGSPLHF. The chain carries TRBV27 and TRBJ1-6; TCRdb's D gene call, TRBD1, goes unchecked for lack of DNA. This CDR3 comprises 14 residues. Germline V lookup: CDR1 MNHEY, CDR2 SMNVEV (reference sequence).

The rearrangement links TRBV12-3 or TRBV12-4 to TRBJ2-3. The CDR3 sequence is 14 residues long. The CDR3 sequence is CASSLMGSTDTQYF.

The V gene is TRBV30, the J gene TRBJ2-7; absent DNA, TCRdb's TRBD1 call cannot be checked. Germline V gives CDR1 GTSNPN, CDR2 SVGIG (reference sequence). The CDR3 loop spans 14 amino acids. CDR3 sequence reads: CAWRGTGGAYEQYF.

CDR3 in amino acids: CASSFLAGLDNEQFF. The V and J genes are TRBV7-6 and TRBJ2-1; TCRdb's D call of TRBD2 is untestable without DNA. The CDR3 has 15 residues. The germline CDR1 and CDR2 sequences are SGHVS and FNYEAQ.

The chain uses TRBV20-1 and TRBJ2-7; lacking DNA, the TRBD1 call made by TCRdb goes unchecked. CDR1 and CDR2 (germline): DFQATT, SNEGSKA (reference sequence). The CDR3 covers 14 residues. CDR3 loop: CSARDPGTAYEQYF.

V gene TRBV21-1 combines with J gene TRBJ2-5; TCRdb indicates TRBD1, and absent DNA this call remains unverified. TRBV21-1 counts as a pseudogene. This CDR3 is built from 17 residues. CDR3 sequence: CASSKARRGAGWETQYF.

This chain uses TRBV7-2 with TRBJ2-7. This CDR3 comprises 12 residues. Germline CDR1 is SGHTA and CDR2 is FQGNSA. CDR3: CASSIGVGEQYF.

V and J are TRBV5-1 and TRBJ2-6. The germline CDR1 and CDR2 sequences are SGHRS and YFSETQ. There are 14 residues in the CDR3. The chain's CDR3 is CASSLEVGANVLTF.

The chain uses TRBV6-2 or TRBV6-3 and TRBJ2-3; the TCRdb D gene call, TRBD2, has no DNA to confirm it. Germline CDR1 MNHEY, CDR2 SVGEGT. The length of the CDR3 is 18 residues. CDR3 sequence reads: CASSYSKSSGDPTDTQYF.

The chain recombines TRBV20-1 with TRBJ1-4; the D gene TCRdb calls, TRBD1, cannot be checked with no DNA. The CDR3 sequence is 15 residues long. Germline V CDR1 and CDR2: DFQATT, SNEGSKA (reference sequence). CDR3 sequence: CSASPGSGRNEKLFF.